This T cell receptor (beta chain) was sequenced during a study of T cells in Graves' hyperthyroidism and ophthalmopathy. Remarks on this clonotype: Antigen unknown.

V was shortened by 2 bases and J by 3 bases, with 8 bases between the two germline ends. Germline values: CDR1 ENHRY, CDR2 SYGVKD. The CDR3 spans 13 residues. Researchers took RNA transcripts and amplified the TCR beta CDR3 regions from them. Using the HTBI primer set, a first-round RT-PCR was run on the TCR CDR3. MiXCR, applied by TCRdb to the multiplex PCR reads, yields one record per CDR3 protein. This sample carries about 98,000 distinct CDR3 sequences, 35% to 45% of them seen once, and the ten largest clones take 10%. General observations from the study: Blood also carried most thyroid clonotypes expanded above 0.001.

This sequence joins TRBV10-3 and TRBJ2-7; D is undetermined. What was sequenced was peripheral blood or thyroid tissue (not recorded which). This sequence originates from a woman in her 30s with Graves' hyperthyroidism. The CDR3 DNA is TGTGCCATCAGTGAGCCCGTTGACTACGAGCAGTACTTC. Protein product: CAISEPVDYEQYF.